The 31 T cell receptor beta chains reported below all come from one sample, sequenced in a study of shared clonotypes between healthy human individuals (dated by TCRdb to the early 2020s). Library prep was done by the immunoSEQ multiplex PCR assay. TCRdb limited this immuneACCESS table to in-frame rearrangements with V and J called. A share of clones is missing; checked studies link under half to unresolved V genes, and the rest is unexplained. This sample lists 70,000 to 95,000 clones; 62% were detected once. Over 50% of the sample is in the top ten clones. The source material was memory CD8+ T cells sorted from blood. The cell subset or site label for this specimen denotes: CD45RO+ cells pooled with CCR7-negative TemRA cells. The source of these receptors is a man aged 25 to 45 in good health.

The chain has TRBV28 and TRBJ2-2, with a possible D match to TRBD2 (5 bases). CDR1 and CDR2 from the germline V gene are MDHEN and SYDVKM. V was cut by 1 base and J by 6 bases, with 12 bases left in between. The CDR3 runs to 15 residues. CDR3 amino acids: CASSLSLEGPGELFF. The CDR3, as DNA: TGTGCCAGCAGTTTATCTCTCGAGGGTCCCGGGGAGCTGTTTTTT.

V gene TRBV19 combines with J gene TRBJ2-7, with D possibly TRBD2 on 5 matching bases. V was shortened by 5 bases and J by 5 bases, with 13 bases between the two germline ends. In germline, CDR1 is LNHDA, CDR2 SQIVND (reference sequence). The CDR3 is 13 amino acids. CDR3 bases: TGTGCCAGTAGTGTATTCGGGAAGGACGAGCAGTACTTC. This sequence encodes CASSVFGKDEQYF. The full variable domain, rest sourced from reference TRBV19 and TRBJ2-7, is DGGITQSPKYLFRKEGQNVTLSCEQNLNHDAMYWYRQDPGQGLRLIYYSQIVNDFQKGDIAEGYSVSREKKESFPLTVTSAQKNPTAFYLCASSVFGKDEQYFGPGTRLTVT.

This clone was observed many times. The V and J genes are TRBV29-1 and TRBJ2-5, with 7 bases aligning to TRBD2. The germline gives CDR1 SQVTM, CDR2 ANQGSEA. This CDR3 is built from 15 residues. Trimming removed 0 bases from V and 2 bases from J; junction bases left unmatched: 6. The DNA for the CDR3 is TGCAGCGTTGAAGATGGCCTAGCGGTACAAGAGACCCAGTACTTC. Protein sequence: CSVEDGLAVQETQYF.

The genes are TRBV7-9 and TRBJ1-2; D gene unclear. Germline V lookup: CDR1 SEHNR, CDR2 FQNEAQ (reference sequence). V was cut by 6 bases and J by 0 bases, with 11 bases left in between. This CDR3 spans 14 amino acids. CDR3 sequence (DNA): TGTGCCAGCAGTGCATGGGGTGCTAACTATGGCTACACCTTC. As protein: CASSAWGANYGYTF. Combining the CDR3 with reference TRBV7-9 and TRBJ1-2 gives the whole variable domain DTGVSQNPRHKITKRGQNVTFRCDPISEHNRLYWYRQTLGQGPEFLTYFQNEAQLEKSRLLSDRFSAERPKGSFSTLEIQRTEQGDSAMYLCASSAWGANYGYTFGSGTRLTVV.

This clone has a single count. The chain uses TRBV23-1 and TRBJ2-7, with 13 bases fitting TRBD2. TRBV23-1 is filed as an ORF, its function uncertain. V shed 4 bases, J shed 2 bases, and the junction held 11 bases outside the gene matches. The CDR3 consists of 18 residues. The CDR3 DNA follows: TGCGCCAGCAGTCTACTAGAGACTAGCGGGAGGTTAACCTACGAGCAGTACTTC. Translating gives CASSLLETSGRLTYEQYF.

This chain uses TRBV5-1 with TRBJ2-7; D might be TRBD1 (5 bases). V lost 0 bases, J lost 3 bases, and 10 bases lay in between. CDR1 is SGHRS, CDR2 YFSETQ, per germline. The CDR3 has 14 residues. As DNA, the CDR3 is TGCGCCAGCAGCTTGGGCAGGGCCCGCTACGAGCAGTACTTC. Its protein is CASSLGRARYEQYF.

This clone came up a few times. The chain is built from TRBV7-6 and TRBJ2-1, with a possible D match to TRBD2 (5 bases). The germline V gene has CDR1 SGHVS and CDR2 FNYEAQ. V lost 2 bases to trimming and J lost 6 bases, with 11 bases between them. The CDR3 is 14 residues long. CDR3 sequence (DNA): TGTGCCAGCAGCTTAACCGAACTAGGCAATGAGCAGTTCTTC. Translation: CASSLTELGNEQFF.

This sequence joins TRBV20-1 and TRBJ2-7; D is unclear. Per the germline V gene, CDR1 is DFQATT and CDR2 is SNEGSKA (reference sequence). This CDR3 spans 10 amino acids. Trimming pared 3 bases from V and 4 bases from J, leaving 4 bases between. The CDR3 DNA is TGCAGTGCTAGCCATTACGAGCAGTACTTC. Protein product: CSASHYEQYF.

This clone was found a few times. This sequence joins TRBV28 and TRBJ2-7; no firm D call. CDR3 length: 13 residues. Germline-derived CDR1 and CDR2 are MDHEN and SYDVKM. Trimming took 4 bases from V and 4 from J, leaving 11 bases between them. CDR3 residues: CASSSGVGYEQYF. CDR3 nucleotide sequence: TGTGCCAGCAGTTCTGGGGTTGGGTACGAGCAGTACTTC.

The rearrangement uses TRBV13 and TRBJ1-1, with 10 bases aligning to TRBD1. This CDR3 contains 13 residues. Looked up from germline, CDR1 is PRHDT and CDR2 is FYEKMQ (reference sequence). The V gene end was trimmed by 1 base and the J gene end by 8 bases; junction bases not matched to a gene: 1. CDR3 amino acids: CASSLEGQGEAFF. As DNA, the CDR3 is TGTGCCAGCAGCTTAGAGGGACAGGGGGAAGCTTTCTTT.

V gene TRBV7-9 combines with J gene TRBJ2-6, with D tentatively TRBD1 or TRBD2 (5 bases each). Per the germline V gene, CDR1 is SEHNR and CDR2 is FQNEAQ (reference sequence). The CDR3 has 19 amino acids. The germline V and J ends were trimmed by 4 bases and 0 bases, with 19 bases remaining between them. This CDR3 reads CASSSGLVTGTSGANVLTF. The CDR3 DNA reads TGTGCCAGCAGCTCGGGGTTGGTCACTGGGACCTCTGGGGCCAACGTCCTGACTTTC.

This chain uses TRBV9 with TRBJ2-7; TRBD1 is a possible D gene (6 bases). Trimming pared 3 bases from V and 2 bases from J, leaving 15 bases between. The CDR3 covers 15 residues. In germline, CDR1 is SGDLS, CDR2 YYNGEE. The CDR3 nucleotides read TGTGCCAGCAGCGGGACAGCTAACCCAACCTACGAGCAGTACTTC. Translating gives CASSGTANPTYEQYF. Together with reference TRBV9 and TRBJ2-7, the CDR3 gives the full variable domain: DSGVTQTPKHLITATGQRVTLRCSPRSGDLSVYWYQQSLDQGLQFLIQYYNGEERAKGNILERFSAQQFPDLHSELNLSSLELGDSALYFCASSGTANPTYEQYFGPGTRLTVT.

In its sample, this clone is medium-sized. Within the sample, other DNA sequences also encode this same CDR3. This rearrangement joins TRBV12-5 to TRBJ1-1, with 7 bases identical to TRBD1. The CDR3 has 14 residues. The V gene end was trimmed by 6 bases and the J gene end by 0 bases; junction bases not matched to a gene: 4. CDR1 and CDR2 from the germline V gene are LGHNT and FRNRAP. The CDR3 is CASGTGQMNTEAFF. In DNA, the CDR3 is TGTGCTAGTGGAACGGGACAGATGAACACTGAAGCTTTCTTT.

The genes are TRBV6-5 and TRBJ2-3, with D unclear. V was pared by 8 bases and J by 0 bases, with 3 bases between. Per germline, CDR1 MNHEY and CDR2 SVGAGI. CDR3 length: 11 residues. The CDR3 region is CASRSTDTQYF. The DNA of the CDR3 is TGTGCCAGCCGGAGCACAGATACGCAGTATTTT.

This clone was seen only a few times. V is TRBV6-1 and J is TRBJ2-1, with 7 bases fitting TRBD2. The CDR3 is 14 residues long. With V trimmed by 8 bases and J by 7 bases, 11 bases remained unmatched. Germline V gene sequence: CDR1 MNHNS, CDR2 SASEGT. The CDR3 sequence: CASHLGGPGNEQFF. For the CDR3, the DNA is TGTGCCAGCCACCTGGGAGGGCCTGGGAATGAGCAGTTCTTC.

This chain links TRBV7-9 with TRBJ2-7; no firm D call. The V gene lost 1 base and the J gene lost 7 bases, with 11 bases spanning the gap. This CDR3 is built from 13 residues. Germline V gene data show CDR1 as SEHNR and CDR2 as FQNEAQ (reference sequence). Here the CDR3 DNA reads TGTGCCAGCAGCTTAGATGACCCTCAGGAGCAGTACTTC. It translates to CASSLDDPQEQYF.

The gene calls are TRBV15 and TRBJ2-7; 7 bases agree with TRBD1. Germline CDR1 LNHNV, CDR2 YYDKDF (reference sequence). The CDR3 length is 14 residues. V lost 5 bases and J lost 2; bases outside the gene matches: 6. The CDR3 protein is CATSRQGPTYEQYF. CDR3 bases: TGTGCCACCAGCCGACAGGGACCCACCTACGAGCAGTACTTC. Full variable domain (missing parts from reference TRBV15 and TRBJ2-7): DAMVIQNPRYQVTQFGKPVTLSCSQTLNHNVMYWYQQKSSQAPKLLFHYYDKDFNNEADTPDNFQSRRPNTSFCFLDIRSPGLGDTAMYLCATSRQGPTYEQYFGPGTRLTVT.

In nucleotides, the CDR3 is TGTGCCAGCAGTTGGAGGACTAGCGGCTCCTACGAGCAGTACTTC. Its protein is CASSWRTSGSYEQYF. The J gene is TRBJ2-7, the V gene TRBV27; 10 bases are shared with TRBD2. Unmatched junction bases numbered 3, after V lost 4 bases and J lost 0 bases. The CDR3 is 15 amino acids. CDR1 and CDR2 from the germline V gene are MNHEY and SMNVEV (reference sequence).

CDR3 nucleotides: TGCAGCGTTGTTGGTGAGACCCAGTACTTC. As protein: CSVVGETQYF. This chain joins TRBV29-1 and TRBJ2-5, with D uncertain. The V gene's germline CDR1 is SQVTM and CDR2 ANQGSEA. The CDR3 has 10 residues. V was cut by 4 bases and J by 5 bases, with 5 bases left in between.

The CDR3 sequence: CASSLDLTGGGTEQFF. Here the CDR3 DNA reads TGTGCCAGCAGCTTAGATTTGACAGGGGGCGGCACTGAGCAGTTCTTC. The V gene is TRBV11-1, the J gene TRBJ2-1; 10 nucleotides match TRBD1. The trim removed 1 base at V and 9 bases at J, leaving 9 bases unmatched. The CDR3 has 16 amino acids. Germline CDR1 SGHAT, CDR2 FQDESV (reference sequence).

The chain couples TRBV6-5 to TRBJ2-7; no firm D call. Germline V gene sequence: CDR1 MNHEY, CDR2 SVGAGI. Trimming stripped 4 bases from V and 4 bases from J, with 14 bases between. The CDR3 covers 14 residues. CDR3 amino acids: CASSSTVGGYEQYF. CDR3 in DNA: TGTGCCAGCAGTTCGACTGTTGGTGGTTACGAGCAGTACTTC.

The chain couples TRBV7-9 to TRBJ2-3, with D uncertain. Germline CDR1 reads SEHNR; CDR2 reads FQNEAQ (reference sequence). V lost 5 bases to trimming and J lost 2 bases, with 23 bases between them. CDR3 length: 18 amino acids. The CDR3 protein is CASSPRLSSSGDTDTQYF. For the CDR3, the DNA is TGTGCCAGCAGCCCTCGGCTATCTTCTTCTGGGGACACAGATACGCAGTATTTT.

In this sample, this clone turned up many times. The V call is TRBV6-4, the J call TRBJ1-5; D not certain. The CDR3 sequence is 13 residues long. Per germline, CDR1 MRHNA and CDR2 SNTAGT. V gave up 2 bases and J gave up 6 bases, with 8 bases separating them. The CDR3 protein is CASSDADGQPQHF. The CDR3 DNA is TGTGCCAGCAGTGACGCGGACGGTCAGCCCCAGCATTTT.

The chain couples TRBV11-3 to TRBJ2-7; TRBD1 agrees at 8 bases. Germline CDR1 SGHNT, CDR2 YENEEA. The CDR3 contains 15 residues. J gave up 1 base and V 5 bases, and 7 bases lay outside the gene matches. The CDR3 sequence: CASSEWTGTSYEQYF. CDR3 coding DNA: TGTGCCAGCAGCGAATGGACAGGGACGTCCTACGAGCAGTACTTC.

With respect to this clone: One junction end does not reproduce the germline sequence, and a read error may be involved. The chain is built from TRBV11-2 and TRBJ2-5; D might be TRBD2 (5 bases). This CDR3 contains 15 residues. CDR1 and CDR2 from the germline V gene are SGHAT and FQNNGV. The CDR3 DNA follows: TGTGCCAGCAGCTTAGGGTTCGACAAGGGCGTTGGGAGTGACTTC. Translation: CASSLGFDKGVGSDF.

The chain links TRBV18 to TRBJ2-7, with a tentative D call TRBD1 (6 bases). This CDR3 spans 14 amino acids. Germline V lookup: CDR1 KGHSH, CDR2 LQKENI. The V end lost 0 bases, the J end lost 3 bases, and 9 bases lay between the germline ends. CDR3 coding DNA: TGTGCCAGCTCACCACCGGACAGCGACTACGAGCAGTACTTC. Protein sequence: CASSPPDSDYEQYF.

The chain combines TRBV4-3 with TRBJ2-1; D unclear. The germline V and J ends were trimmed by 0 bases and 4 bases, with 7 bases remaining between them. Germline V gene lookup returns CDR1 LGHNA and CDR2 YSLEER. This CDR3 is 14 amino acids long. CDR3: CASSQDRFYNEQFF. The CDR3 coding sequence is TGCGCCAGCAGCCAAGACAGGTTTTACAATGAGCAGTTCTTC.

CDR3 sequence: CASSQGQLLNYGYTF. The CDR3 DNA follows: TGTGCCAGCAGTCAAGGACAGCTTTTGAACTATGGCTACACCTTC. The rearrangement links TRBV28 to TRBJ1-2; D is perhaps TRBD1 (6 bases). Germline V gene lookup returns CDR1 MDHEN and CDR2 SYDVKM. The CDR3 consists of 15 residues. Trimming cost V 5 bases and J 2 bases, with 15 bases left between them.

The J gene is TRBJ2-7, the V gene TRBV11-2; the D gene is possibly TRBD2 (6 bases). Germline V gene data show CDR1 as SGHAT and CDR2 as FQNNGV. The V and J ends lost 4 bases and 2 bases respectively, with 9 bases between them. This CDR3 has 13 residues. CDR3 DNA: TGTGCCAGCAGCTCGGGACTTACCTACGAGCAGTACTTC. Residues: CASSSGLTYEQYF.

The chain links TRBV28 to TRBJ2-2, with TRBD2 matching over 8 bases. CDR1 is MDHEN, CDR2 SYDVKM, per germline. CDR3 size: 16 residues. The V segment lost 7 bases and the J segment 5 bases; nucleotides outside the gene matches: 12. The CDR3 region is CASNHRVAGTTGELFF. The CDR3 DNA reads TGTGCCAGCAACCATCGGGTAGCGGGAACAACCGGGGAGCTGTTTTTT.

The chain couples TRBV15 to TRBJ2-5; unclear D gene. CDR3 size: 12 residues. Germline V gene sequence: CDR1 LNHNV, CDR2 YYDKDF (reference sequence). Trimming removed 0 bases at V and 7 bases at J, with 6 bases between. DNA of the CDR3: TGTGCCACCAGCAGAGATTCCGGGACCCAGTACTTC. It codes for CATSRDSGTQYF.